The rows below give T cell receptor beta chains drawn from one sample of a study of blood T cell repertoires in COVID-19. Method: immunoSEQ multiplex PCR; TCRdb's copy keeps in-frame clones and lacks some. This table has approximately 120,000 clones, about 85% appearing once. The sequencing input was peripheral blood. Receptors were obtained from a man aged 60 to 69 with acute or convalescent COVID-19. The CDR3 runs from the conserved cysteine through the conserved F or W. The D gene is left open where the match is weak. Clone sizes are given selectively: once, few, many, or a class where the clone is expanded.

clone_size	j_call	v_call	d_call	cdr3_nt	cdr3_aa
NA	TRBJ2-2	TRBV19	TRBD2	TGTGCCAGTAGTGAAACCGGGACTAGCCCGGCCGGGGAGCTGTTTTTT	CASSETGTSPAGELFF
NA	TRBJ2-1	TRBV20-1	TRBD2	TGCAGTGCTAGTAAACTAGCGGGAGTCGGTGAGCAGTTCTTC	CSASKLAGVGEQFF
NA	TRBJ1-2	TRBV19	TRBD1	TGTGCCAGTAGTGCTCAGGGGGTACATGGCTACACCTTC	CASSAQGVHGYTF
NA	TRBJ1-1	TRBV5-5	NA	TGTGCCAGCAGCTCGTCCCTTGAAGCTTTCTTT	CASSSSLEAFF
NA	TRBJ1-3	TRBV20-1	NA	TGCAGTGCTAGTAACAGGGTCTCTGGAAACACCATATATTTT	CSASNRVSGNTIYF
NA	TRBJ2-1	TRBV29-1	TRBD1	TGCAGCGTTCGACAGGGGAGGAATGAGCAGTTCTTC	CSVRQGRNEQFF
NA	TRBJ2-7	TRBV11-2	TRBD2	TGTGCCAGCAGTTACTTCCCTAGCGGGAGACCCCCCTACGAGCAGTACTTC	CASSYFPSGRPPYEQYF
NA	TRBJ2-1	TRBV4-2	NA	TGTGCCAGCAGCCACGCGGGCCCTACTGAGCAGTTCTTC	CASSHAGPTEQFF
NA	TRBJ2-1	TRBV30	TRBD2	TGTGCCTGGGGACTAGCGGACAATGAGCAGTTCTTC	CAWGLADNEQFF
NA	TRBJ1-4	TRBV5-5	NA	TGTGCCAGCAGCTTGATCCGGAATGAAAAACTGTTTTTT	CASSLIRNEKLFF
NA	TRBJ2-3	TRBV5-1	TRBD2	TGCGCCAGCAGCTATGGGACTAGCGGGAGCGTCACAGATACGCAGTATTTT	CASSYGTSGSVTDTQYF
NA	TRBJ2-1	TRBV5-4	NA	TGTGCCAGCAGACTAGGAGTATCAAAGGACAATGAGCAGTTCTTC	CASRLGVSKDNEQFF
NA	TRBJ1-1	TRBV7-2	NA	TGTGCCAGCAGCTACAGAACGGACACTGAAGCTTTCTTT	CASSYRTDTEAFF
NA	TRBJ1-1	TRBV24-1	TRBD1	TGTGCCACCAGTGACCCTAGACAGGGCGAGGCTGAAGCTTTCTTT	CATSDPRQGEAEAFF
NA	TRBJ2-1	TRBV5-6	NA	TGTGCCAGCAGCTTGCGCCAAACAGGGATTCGCTCCTACAATGAGCAGTTCTTC	CASSLRQTGIRSYNEQFF
NA	TRBJ1-2	TRBV18	NA	TGTGCCAGCTCACCACCGAGCCCCTCCGACTATGGCTACACCTTC	CASSPPSPSDYGYTF
NA	TRBJ2-5	TRBV5-1	NA	TGCGCCAGCAGCCCTTCGGGGGAGGAGACCCAGTACTTC	CASSPSGEETQYF
once	TRBJ2-7	TRBV6-2/TRBV6-3	NA	TGTGCCAGCAGTCAGGTCGGCGAGCAGTACTTC	CASSQVGEQYF
NA	TRBJ1-5	TRBV18	TRBD1	TGTGCCAGCTCTCGGGGGACAGGGAGGTATCAGCCCCAGCATTTT	CASSRGTGRYQPQHF
NA	TRBJ2-7	TRBV18	TRBD1	TGTGCCAGCTCACCTAACGAGGGACAGCGTCCCTACGAGCAGTACTTC	CASSPNEGQRPYEQYF
NA	TRBJ2-1	TRBV5-5	TRBD2	TGTGCCAGCAGCTTGGAGCTAGCGGGGTACAATGAGCAGTTCTTC	CASSLELAGYNEQFF
NA	TRBJ2-1	TRBV6-6	TRBD2	TGTGCCACCCTGAGAGGTAGCGGGGCCTCCTACAATGAGCAGTTCTTC	CATLRGSGASYNEQFF
NA	TRBJ1-4	TRBV5-1	NA	TGCGCCAGCAGCCCCGGGACACAGCGGGGGAATGAAAAACTGTTTTTT	CASSPGTQRGNEKLFF
NA	TRBJ2-7	TRBV5-4	TRBD1	TGTGCCAGCAGCCCACCATCCCTAAACAGGGGCGAGCAGTACTTC	CASSPPSLNRGEQYF
NA	TRBJ2-3	TRBV2	NA	TGTGCCAGCAGCCCGGACCCCCTCGGTCTCGGAGCGGCAGATACGCAGTATTTT	CASSPDPLGLGAADTQYF
NA	TRBJ2-1	TRBV19	TRBD2	TGTGCCAGTAGTATGACTAGCGGACCCTACAATGAGCAGTTCTTC	CASSMTSGPYNEQFF
NA	TRBJ2-7	TRBV6-5	TRBD1	TGTGCCAGCAACAGGGACAGGGTTACCTACGAGCAGTACTTC	CASNRDRVTYEQYF
few	TRBJ2-7	TRBV3-1/TRBV3-2	TRBD1	TGTGCCAGCAGCCGGGACGATGGCGGGGACAGGCCTGACGAGCAGTACTTC	CASSRDDGGDRPDEQYF
NA	TRBJ2-2	TRBV9	TRBD1	TGTGCCAGCAGCCCCGGGACAGAGGCCACCGGGGAGCTGTTTTTT	CASSPGTEATGELFF
few	TRBJ1-3	TRBV7-9	TRBD1	TGTGCCAGCAGCTTCAGACAGGGGGCTGGAAACACCATATATTTT	CASSFRQGAGNTIYF
few	TRBJ2-7	TRBV5-1	TRBD1	TGCGCCAGCATGCAGGGGGCTGCACCCTACGAGCAGTACTTC	CASMQGAAPYEQYF
NA	TRBJ2-3	TRBV7-8	TRBD2	TGTGCCACCTCTGTGAGGGAGGGCCGCACAGATACGCAGTATTTT	CATSVREGRTDTQYF
NA	TRBJ1-4	TRBV4-2	TRBD1	TGTGCCAGCAGCCAAGGAAACAGGGGGGAGAGTGAAAAACTGTTTTTT	CASSQGNRGESEKLFF
NA	TRBJ1-3	TRBV7-9	NA	TGTGCCAGCAAACCCATGTCACAATACTCTGGAAACACCATATATTTT	CASKPMSQYSGNTIYF
NA	TRBJ2-1	TRBV24-1	NA	TGTGCCACCAGTGATCCCACACGAGCGGATGAGCAGTTCTTC	CATSDPTRADEQFF
few	TRBJ1-2	TRBV27	NA	TGTGCCAGCAGTCCCAGGACAGCCCCACGTGGCTACACCTTC	CASSPRTAPRGYTF
NA	TRBJ2-3	TRBV24-1	TRBD2	TGTGCCACCAGTGAGTGGACTAGCGGGAGGGGAGATACGCAGTATTTT	CATSEWTSGRGDTQYF
NA	TRBJ2-2	TRBV5-1	TRBD2	TGCGCCAGCAGACCGACTAGCGGGAGTACCGGGGAGCTGTTTTTT	CASRPTSGSTGELFF
NA	TRBJ2-5	TRBV5-1	NA	TGCGCCAGCAGCTCGACGAGGGTGGGAGAGACCCAGTACTTC	CASSSTRVGETQYF
NA	TRBJ2-1	TRBV2	TRBD1	TGTGCCAGCAGTGACGGGGACAGGGTCCACAATGAGCAGTTCTTC	CASSDGDRVHNEQFF
NA	TRBJ2-1	TRBV21-1	NA	TGTGCCAGCAGCAAATCGAGCGGGGCCTCCTACAATGAGCAGTTCTTC	CASSKSSGASYNEQFF
NA	TRBJ1-4	TRBV28	NA	TGTGCCAGCAGTTCGGGGGGGGCGGCAAATGAAAAACTGTTTTTT	CASSSGGAANEKLFF
NA	TRBJ1-1	TRBV7-9	NA	TGTGCCTCTCCCTCCGGGAACACTGAAGCTTTCTTT	CASPSGNTEAFF
NA	TRBJ2-7	TRBV5-4	TRBD2	TGTGCCAGCAGCTCGACCGGGAGGGGCTCCGCCTACGAGCAGTACTTC	CASSSTGRGSAYEQYF
once	TRBJ1-5	TRBV18	TRBD1	TGTGCCAGCTCATCGCAACAGGGGAGCAATCAGCCCCAGCATTTT	CASSSQQGSNQPQHF
NA	TRBJ2-3	TRBV5-1	NA	TGCGCCAGCAGCTTGTATCCGGGGGGCACAGATACGCAGTATTTT	CASSLYPGGTDTQYF
NA	TRBJ1-1	TRBV11-2	TRBD1	TGTGCCAGCAGCTTCGGACAGGGCGATACTGAAGCTTTCTTT	CASSFGQGDTEAFF
NA	TRBJ1-1	TRBV19	NA	TGTGCCAGTAGACACATGAACACTGAAGCTTTCTTT	CASRHMNTEAFF
NA	TRBJ2-7	TRBV18	TRBD2	TGTGCCAGCTCACCGAATCGGCTAGCGGGAGTGCGGCAGTACTTC	CASSPNRLAGVRQYF
NA	TRBJ1-5	TRBV5-1	NA	TGCGCCAGCAGCGCTGGGACACTTAATCAGCCCCAGCATTTT	CASSAGTLNQPQHF
NA	TRBJ2-1	TRBV28	TRBD1	TGTGCCAGCAGTTTAGGGCAGGGGGTAGATGAGCAGTTCTTC	CASSLGQGVDEQFF